The 21 T cell receptor beta chains below were found in one sample sequenced in a study of T cells in Graves' hyperthyroidism and ophthalmopathy. TCR beta CDR3 sequences were amplified from RNA transcripts. The study used the HTBI primer set for a first-round RT-PCR of the TCR CDR3. TCRdb reprocessed the multiplex PCR reads via MiXCR and lists one record per CDR3 protein. Of 95,000 to 100,000 distinct CDR3 sequences listed, over 50% are singletons. The specimen sequenced was blood. These receptors all stem from a middle-aged woman with Graves' hyperthyroidism.

The chain combines TRBV4-3 with TRBJ1-1, with D perhaps TRBD1 (5 bases). Trimming removed 0 bases at V and 4 bases at J, with 24 bases between. CDR1 and CDR2 from the germline V gene are LGHNA and YSLEER. The CDR3 has 19 residues. The CDR3 reads CASSQEPPGSVSVGTEAFF. The DNA for the CDR3 is TGCGCCAGCAGCCAAGAGCCCCCAGGGTCGGTTTCGGTGGGCACTGAAGCTTTCTTT.

This clonotype was recorded once. The chain uses TRBV29-1 and TRBJ2-1, with 14 bases lining up with TRBD2. This CDR3 comprises 14 residues. J lost 7 bases, V lost 8 bases, and 7 bases had no gene match. Germline V gene data show CDR1 as SQVTM and CDR2 as ANQGSEA. CDR3 residues: CSYEGTSGSNEQFF. The CDR3, as DNA: TGCAGCTATGAGGGGACTAGCGGGAGTAATGAGCAGTTCTTC.

This clonotype has a count of ten or more. Written as DNA, the CDR3 is TGTGCCAGCAGCCGGACAGGGGAGGGCGAGCAGTACTTC. Protein sequence: CASSRTGEGEQYF. The chain combines TRBV7-8 with TRBJ2-7, with 9 bases aligning to TRBD1. Germline assignment: CDR1 SGHVS and CDR2 FQNEAQ. V trimming: 5 bases; J trimming: 6 bases; junction bases outside the gene matches: 5. The CDR3 spans 13 residues.

The genes are TRBV6-1 and TRBJ2-7; D unresolved. This CDR3 is 13 amino acids long. Germline lookup yields CDR1 MNHNS and CDR2 SASEGT. The germline V and J ends were trimmed by 9 bases and 7 bases, with 19 bases remaining between them. The CDR3 nucleotides are TGTGCCAGAGGGATAGGGCGTCCTTCGGAGCAGTACTTC. Amino acids: CARGIGRPSEQYF.

The chain uses TRBV29-1 and TRBJ1-1; TRBD1 is a possible D gene (6 bases). The CDR3 covers 10 residues. Germline V gives CDR1 SQVTM, CDR2 ANQGSEA. The CDR3 DNA sequence: TGCAGTCCGACAGGTCGAGAAGCTTTCTTT. This translates into CSPTGREAFF.

The J gene is TRBJ1-2, the V gene TRBV20-1; D is undetermined. V lost 0 bases to trimming and J lost 6 bases, with 8 bases between them. This CDR3 spans 12 amino acids. Germline V gene sequence: CDR1 DFQATT, CDR2 SNEGSKA (reference sequence). The CDR3 DNA reads as TGCAGTGCTAGAGATTCGCCAAATGGCTACACCTTC. Amino acid sequence: CSARDSPNGYTF.

This clonotype appeared many times. This chain links TRBV9 with TRBJ2-7; 7 bases map to TRBD1. CDR1 is SGDLS and CDR2 is YYNGEE in the germline V gene. V gave up 0 bases and J gave up 0 bases; unmatched junction bases: 6. This CDR3 contains 16 residues. The chain's CDR3 is CASSVGTGLSSYEQYF. CDR3 nucleotide sequence: TGTGCCAGCAGCGTAGGGACAGGCCTGAGCTCCTACGAGCAGTACTTC.

This clonotype was observed many times. The J gene is TRBJ2-5, the V gene TRBV12-5; 7 bases map to TRBD2. This CDR3 has 13 residues. Germline CDR1 LGHNT, CDR2 FRNRAP. The junction had 1 base not matched to a gene; V was cut back by 2 bases and J by 4 bases. CDR3 residues: CASGLPGGETQYF. The DNA for the CDR3 is TGTGCTAGTGGTTTGCCGGGGGGAGAGACCCAGTACTTC. The whole variable domain, remainder taken from reference TRBV12-5 and TRBJ2-5, is DARVTQTPRHKVTEMGQEVTMRCQPILGHNTVFWYRQTMMQGLELLAYFRNRAPLDDSGMPKDRFSAEMPDATLATLKIQPSEPRDSAVYFCASGLPGGETQYFGPGTRLLVL.

The chain combines TRBV10-1 with TRBJ2-5; TRBD2 matches at 10 bases. The CDR3 loop spans 15 amino acids. The V gene end was trimmed by 3 bases and the J gene end by 4 bases; junction bases not matched to a gene: 5. The germline gives CDR1 WNHNN, CDR2 SYGVQD (reference sequence). The CDR3: CASSESGRAGETQYF. The CDR3 region has the DNA TGCGCCAGCAGTGAAAGCGGGAGGGCCGGAGAGACCCAGTACTTC.

A word on this clonotype: At one end, the junction sequence differs from germline, possibly due to a read error. The chain has TRBV10-3 and TRBJ2-2; 9 nucleotides line up with TRBD2. CDR1 ENHRY and CDR2 SYGVKD come from the germline V gene. CDR3 size: 17 residues. The DNA for the CDR3 is TGCGCCATCAGTGGCCTCCGACTAGCGGCGAACACCGGGGAGCTGTTTTTT. Its protein product is CAISGLRLAANTGELFF.

The table lists this clonotype with a count of one. V and J are TRBV25-1 and TRBJ1-2; weak D call: TRBD1 (6 bases). Trimming cost V 6 bases and J 4 bases, with 18 bases left between them. Germline V lookup: CDR1 MGHDK, CDR2 SYGVNS. The CDR3 has 15 amino acids. CDR3 region: CASREIGRGGYGYTF. The CDR3 DNA follows: TGTGCCAGCAGAGAAATTGGCAGGGGAGGCTATGGCTACACCTTC.

The chain links TRBV13 to TRBJ2-5; 10 bases are shared with TRBD1. The CDR3 totals 15 residues. The V gene's germline CDR1 is PRHDT and CDR2 FYEKMQ (reference sequence). With V trimmed by 5 bases and J by 3 bases, 6 bases remained unmatched. CDR3 nucleotides: TGTGCCAGCAGCGTCGAGGGGACAGGGGAAGAGACCCAGTACTTC. Its protein product is CASSVEGTGEETQYF.

The V and J genes are TRBV7-2 and TRBJ1-1; D is unclear. CDR1 and CDR2 from the germline V gene are SGHTA and FQGNSA. The CDR3 length is 15 residues. V lost 6 bases, J lost 3 bases, and 17 bases lay in between. The CDR3 DNA reads as TGTGCCAGCAGAACTAGCGGGAGTGCCGACACTGAAGCTTTCTTT. Translation gives CASRTSGSADTEAFF.

Points on this clonotype: Given the absence of the conserved phenylalanine or tryptophan at the CDR3 end, a read error is likely. The rearrangement links TRBV29-1 to TRBJ2-5; 8 bases line up with TRBD1. Germline trimming cut 6 bases from V and 6 bases from J; bases unmatched to any gene: 3. The CDR3 loop spans 11 amino acids. Germline-derived CDR1 and CDR2 are SQVTM and ANQGSEA. The CDR3 DNA sequence: TGCAGCGTGGGACAGGTCCAGACCCAGTACTCC. Its translation: CSVGQVQTQYS.

The chain joins TRBV14 to TRBJ1-2; a possible D gene is TRBD1 (5 bases). V was cut by 4 bases and J by 8 bases, with 17 bases left in between. The germline CDR1 and CDR2 sequences are SGHDN and FVKESK. This CDR3 has 14 amino acids. The CDR3 DNA reads as TGTGCCAGCAGCCGAGTGGCGGGAGGGGACGGCTACACCTTC. Translating gives CASSRVAGGDGYTF. Full variable domain (missing parts from reference TRBV14 and TRBJ1-2): EAGVTQFPSHSVIEKGQTVTLRCDPISGHDNLYWYRRVMGKEIKFLLHFVKESKQDESGMPNNRFLAERTGGTYSTLKVQPAELEDSGVYFCASSRVAGGDGYTFGSGTRLTVV.

This sequence joins TRBV2 and TRBJ2-7, with 10 bases aligning to TRBD2. The CDR3 spans 15 residues. From germline, CDR1 is SNHLY and CDR2 FYNNEI. V trimming: 6 bases; J trimming: 2 bases; junction bases outside the gene matches: 7. The CDR3 sequence: CASSHTSGVTYEQYF. The CDR3 DNA reads TGTGCCAGCAGCCACACTAGCGGGGTGACCTACGAGCAGTACTTC.

This clonotype occurred many times. The gene calls are TRBV7-9 and TRBJ1-1, with D maybe TRBD1 (5 bases). Germline V lookup: CDR1 SEHNR, CDR2 FQNEAQ (reference sequence). The CDR3 totals 11 residues. V was shortened by 5 bases and J by 11 bases, with 12 bases between the two germline ends. The chain's CDR3 is CASSLAGRAFF. Written as DNA, the CDR3 is TGTGCCAGCAGCCTTGCGGGGCGCGCTTTCTTT.

This clonotype has only one observation. V and J are TRBV20-1 and TRBJ2-5; the match to TRBD1 covers 10 bases. This CDR3 is 13 amino acids long. The trim removed 5 bases at V and 3 bases at J, leaving 3 bases unmatched. Germline assignment: CDR1 DFQATT and CDR2 SNEGSKA (reference sequence). The CDR3: CSAPGTGEETQYF. Written as DNA, the CDR3 is TGCAGTGCTCCCGGGACAGGGGAAGAGACCCAGTACTTC.

By share, this clonotype counts as medium-sized. This chain links TRBV7-2 with TRBJ2-7; 7 bases line up with TRBD1. The germline V gene encodes CDR1 SGHTA and CDR2 FQGNSA. This CDR3 has 15 amino acids. V lost 5 bases, J lost 2 bases, and 9 bases stayed unmatched. Here the CDR3 reads CASSTRGQGAYEQYF. The CDR3 DNA reads as TGTGCCAGCAGCACTAGGGGGCAGGGGGCCTACGAGCAGTACTTC.

This clonotype has ten or more counts. The chain carries TRBV5-4 and TRBJ2-5, with 8 positions matching TRBD1. Per germline, CDR1 SGHNT and CDR2 YYREEE (reference sequence). V lost 2 bases and J lost 5; bases outside the gene matches: 2. The CDR3 is 13 residues long. CDR3 region: CASSFRGLETQYF. CDR3 DNA sequence: TGTGCCAGCAGCTTCAGGGGGCTGGAGACCCAGTACTTC. Supplemented by reference TRBV5-4 and TRBJ2-5, the full variable domain reads ETGVTQSPTHLIKTRGQQVTLRCSSQSGHNTVSWYQQALGQGPQFIFQYYREEENGRGNFPPRFSGLQFPNYSSELNVNALELDDSALYLCASSFRGLETQYFGPGTRLLVL.

In this sample, this clonotype turned up once. The chain has TRBV10-3 and TRBJ1-2, with TRBD1 matching 7 bases. The CDR3 totals 14 residues. The germline gives CDR1 ENHRY, CDR2 SYGVKD. Unmatched junction bases numbered 4, after V lost 6 bases and J lost 0 bases. The chain's CDR3 is CAISIGQANYGYTF. In DNA, the CDR3 is TGTGCCATCAGCATAGGACAGGCTAACTATGGCTACACCTTC.